Below are 8 T cell receptor beta chains sequenced from a single sample in a study of T cells after yellow fever vaccination. TCRdb ran MiXCR on the 5' RACE reads and lists one entry per CDR3 protein. The sample includes some 350,000 distinct CDR3 sequences, about 4% of them seen just once. The material was PBMCs, obtained 5 days after the yellow fever booster vaccination. The origin of the receptors is a man aged 18 to 29 who received the YFV17D yellow fever vaccine.

This clonotype has ten or more counts. The gene calls are TRBV5-1 and TRBJ2-1; 9 bases are a match to TRBD2. The CDR3 runs to 14 residues. After removal of 4 bases from V and 9 bases from J, the junction contained 8 bases not matched to a gene. Germline V gene lookup returns CDR1 SGHRS and CDR2 YFSETQ. CDR3 loop: CASSPGLAWGEQFF. The CDR3 coding sequence is TGCGCCAGCAGCCCCGGACTAGCGTGGGGTGAGCAGTTCTTC.

The chain employs TRBV7-9 and TRBJ2-3; a weak D match, TRBD1 (6 bases). Trimming removed 5 bases from V and 2 bases from J, with 14 bases in between. Germline V CDR1 and CDR2: SEHNR, FQNEAQ (reference sequence). The CDR3 sequence is 15 residues long. CDR3: CASSKGQPNTDTQYF. CDR3 in DNA: TGTGCCAGCAGCAAAGGACAGCCAAACACAGATACGCAGTATTTT.

The genes are TRBV11-2 and TRBJ2-7; maybe TRBD2 (6 bases). The V and J ends lost 4 bases and 3 bases respectively, with 16 bases between them. This CDR3 has 15 amino acids. Germline CDR1 is SGHAT and CDR2 is FQNNGV. The CDR3 DNA reads TGTGCCAGCAGCTATGACCCCGGGACTTTCTACGAGCAGTACTTC. The encoded protein is CASSYDPGTFYEQYF.

The chain is built from TRBV28 and TRBJ1-4; D is unclear. V was trimmed by 8 bases and J by 0 bases, leaving 19 bases between them. Germline loops: CDR1 MDHEN, CDR2 SYDVKM. The CDR3 has 17 residues. CDR3 residues: CASGQISAGATNEKLFF. CDR3 sequence (DNA): TGTGCCAGCGGCCAGATATCGGCCGGTGCAACTAATGAAAAACTGTTTTTT.

Ten or more counts support this clonotype. The chain carries TRBV5-1 and TRBJ1-1, with D unresolved. From germline, CDR1 is SGHRS and CDR2 YFSETQ. Trimming took 4 bases from V and 1 from J, leaving 11 bases between them. The CDR3 totals 14 residues. CDR3 residues: CASSLTVGNTEAFF. The CDR3 DNA reads as TGCGCCAGCAGCCTTACTGTGGGGAACACTGAAGCTTTCTTT. Full variable domain (outside the CDR3, taken from reference TRBV5-1 and TRBJ1-1): KAGVTQTPRYLIKTRGQQVTLSCSPISGHRSVSWYQQTPGQGLQFLFEYFSETQRNKGNFPGRFSGRQFSNSRSEMNVSTLELGDSALYLCASSLTVGNTEAFFGQGTRLTVV.

This clonotype was found many times. This sequence joins TRBV5-6 and TRBJ2-1, with TRBD1 identical over 10 bases. The germline V gene has CDR1 SGHDT and CDR2 YYEEEE. The length of the CDR3 is 13 residues. Trimming cost V 4 bases and J 13 bases; bases outside gene matches: 8. CDR3 DNA sequence: TGTGCCAGCAGCCTAACGGGACAGGGGATACAGTTCTTC. This sequence encodes CASSLTGQGIQFF.

This clonotype was seen at least ten times. V and J are TRBV11-2 and TRBJ1-1; perhaps TRBD1 as D (6 bases). Trimming left V 4 bases short and J 3 bases short, with 9 bases between. In germline, CDR1 is SGHAT, CDR2 FQNNGV. The CDR3 is 13 residues long. Written as DNA, the CDR3 is TGTGCCAGCAGCTCCCAGGGGCACACTGAAGCTTTCTTT. Its protein is CASSSQGHTEAFF.

This clonotype was detected ten times or more. The chain carries TRBV20-1 and TRBJ2-1, with D maybe TRBD2 (5 bases). Germline V gene lookup returns CDR1 DFQATT and CDR2 SNEGSKA (reference sequence). The CDR3 runs 14 residues. Trimming removed 0 bases from V and 6 bases from J, with 12 bases in between. The CDR3 DNA follows: TGCAGTGCTAGAGATGGCTATCGGGGCAATGAGCAGTTCTTC. It specifies CSARDGYRGNEQFF.